Many counts were recorded for the clone carrying this T cell receptor beta chain. Using its own MiXCR run on the RT-PCR reads, TCRdb lists one record per CDR3 protein. The data show under 95,000 distinct CDR3 sequences, with approximately 5.2% seen just once and 2.6% held by the top ten. The data were taken from a study of patients and donors after allogeneic stem cell transplantation. V lost 4 bases, J lost 1 base, and 11 bases stayed unmatched. The CDR3 consists of 18 residues. The germline CDR1 and CDR2 sequences are DFQATT and SNEGSKA (reference sequence). The material sequenced was blood, either unsorted or a sorted T cell fraction (not recorded which). This rearrangement joins TRBV20-1 to TRBJ2-3; TRBD2 matches at 13 bases. This clonotype originated in a human donor who was either an allogeneic HSCT recipient or a stem cell or donor lymphocyte infusion donor (not recorded which). It is not recorded whose cells these are; they may come from a transplant donor. The CDR3 sequence is CSATGTSGIPGGTDTQYF. As DNA, the CDR3 is TGCAGTGCTACCGGGACTAGCGGGATCCCTGGGGGCACAGATACGCAGTATTTT.